The rows below give T cell receptor beta chains drawn from one sample of a study of T cell repertoires in cytomegalovirus infection. In TCRdb, the reads were re-called with MiXCR into one record per CDR3 protein. The sample lists about 900,000 distinct CDR3 sequences, approximately 32% occurring once. Their antigens are not known. Source: cultured CD8+ T cells from PBMCs, taken from culture after CMV antigen stimulation. These receptors were obtained from a human donor in good health (CMV status not recorded). Some clones in this sample may be carry-over from other donors' samples. The CDR3 runs from the conserved cysteine through the conserved F or W. D genes are given only for firm matches. Where a row states a size, it is once, few, many or the class of an expanded clone; other rows omit it.

cdr3_aa,cdr3_nt,cdr3_length,clone_size,j_call,d_call,v_call
CASSPDYFRFF,TGTGCCAGCAGTCCAGACTATTTCCGGTTCTTC,11,-,TRBJ2-1,-,TRBV6-6
CAISGQGSYEQYF,TGTGCCATTAGTGGACAAGGGAGCTACGAGCAGTACTTC,13,few,TRBJ2-7,-,TRBV10-3
CASSKRGTGGYEQYF,TGTGCCAGTAGTAAGAGGGGGACAGGGGGCTACGAGCAGTACTTC,15,-,TRBJ2-7,TRBD1,TRBV19
CATSRDLGGLQPQHF,TGTGCCACCAGCAGAGATCTGGGGGGTTTGCAGCCCCAGCATTTT,15,-,TRBJ1-5,-,TRBV15
CASSSMGDEQFF,TGTGCCAGCAGCTCCATGGGGGATGAGCAGTTCTTC,12,many,TRBJ2-1,-,TRBV7-2
CASRAASGYQETQYF,TGTGCCAGCAGGGCGGCTAGCGGGTACCAAGAGACCCAGTACTTC,15,-,TRBJ2-5,TRBD2,TRBV2
CASSQGFGRGANYGYTF,TGTGCCAGCAGCCAAGGGTTCGGGAGGGGGGCTAACTATGGCTACACCTTC,17,many,TRBJ1-2,-,TRBV7-2
CASRMTGLDNEQFF,TGTGCCAGCAGGATGACAGGGTTAGACAATGAGCAGTTCTTC,14,-,TRBJ2-1,TRBD1,TRBV14
CASSHEQSWSTDTQYF,TGCGCCAGCAGCCATGAACAAAGTTGGAGCACAGATACGCAGTATTTT,16,few,TRBJ2-3,-,TRBV4-1
CASPGPRGTEAFF,TGTGCCAGCCCTGGACCCCGAGGCACTGAAGCTTTCTTT,13,few,TRBJ1-1,-,TRBV12-3/TRBV12-4
CASSLADPGDYNYGYTF,TGCGCCAGCAGCTTGGCCGATCCAGGGGACTATAACTATGGCTACACCTTC,17,few,TRBJ1-2,-,TRBV5-1